The entry below gives a single T cell receptor beta chain sequence along with its context. The target antigen is unknown. Time point reported: pre-sensitization, week 0. Treatment in this sample: therapeutic diphenylcyclopropenone sensitization with weekly scalp DPC. Unseparated into fractions, whole blood served as the source from which total RNA was extracted. The data derive from a study of human T cells and chemical hapten exposure. On the study more broadly: The upper back received 0.01% DPC by patch testing, with results read at 6 days.

Via MiXCR, TCRdb re-called the RACE reads, giving one row per CDR3 protein. The sample holds 57,000 or so distinct CDR3 sequences, about 10% seen once. Study-level findings and limits: Unchanged with DPC sensitization were TCRs above 1 in 1000 frequency.

The CDR3 loop spans 14 amino acids. V dropped 0 bases and J dropped 8 bases, with 12 bases sitting between them. CDR1 is SGHAT, CDR2 FQNNGV, per germline. The genes are TRBV11-2 and TRBJ2-3; D remains unclear. The sequence was collected from a woman between 40 and 55 years old with alopecia areata. Some clones in this sample may be carry-over from other donors' samples. Sequenced here: whole blood, sampled in connection with sensitization to the hapten diphenylcyclopropenone (DPC). The CDR3 sequence: CASSLEGRVGTQYF. For the CDR3, the DNA is TGTGCCAGCAGCTTAGAAGGTCGGGTGGGTACGCAGTATTTT.